These 32 T cell receptor beta chains share one sample of origin, sequenced in a study of cytomegalovirus exposure and HLA in healthy donors. A multiplex PCR was run with 60 Vbeta primers and 13 Jbeta primers. Data came from immunoSEQ multiplex PCR; TCRdb stores just in-frame clones and leaves some out. The table has around 300,000 clones, roughly two thirds seen once. The sequencing sample was made of PBMCs. The source of these receptors is a female donor in good health and CMV-seronegative.

V usage is TRBV5-1 and J usage is TRBJ1-1, with D possibly being TRBD1 (6 bases). Trimming removed 0 bases from V and 7 bases from J, with 7 bases in between. The CDR3 is 12 amino acids. Germline V gene sequence: CDR1 SGHRS, CDR2 YFSETQ. The CDR3 loop reads CASSLVGGEAFF. The CDR3 nucleotides are TGCGCCAGCAGCTTGGTAGGGGGTGAAGCTTTCTTT.

Concerning this clone itself: Germline is not matched at one junction end, which may reflect a read error. The chain has TRBV7-3 and TRBJ2-2; weak D call: TRBD2 (5 bases). This CDR3 region has 16 residues. In germline, CDR1 is SGHTA, CDR2 FQGTGA. The CDR3 protein is CASSLTLPGNTGELLF. The CDR3, as DNA: TGTGCCAGCAGCTTAACTCTCCCGGGGAACACCGGGGAGCTGCTTTTT.

This clone has more than one count but fewer than ten. Additional DNA sequences in this sample encode the identical CDR3. V is TRBV4-2 and J is TRBJ1-5; TRBD1 aligns across 9 bases. Per the germline V gene, CDR1 is LGHNA and CDR2 is YNFKEQ. This CDR3 is 16 amino acids long. V was clipped by 5 bases and J by 1 base; unmatched bases: 6. The chain's CDR3 is CASSVQGAKSNQPQHF. CDR3 nucleotides: TGTGCCAGCAGCGTACAGGGGGCGAAGAGCAATCAGCCCCAGCATTTT.

The J gene is TRBJ2-7, the V gene TRBV18, with 9 bases lining up with TRBD1. V lost 2 bases and J lost 4; bases outside the gene matches: 9. Looked up from germline, CDR1 is KGHSH and CDR2 is LQKENI. CDR3 size: 16 residues. CDR3 amino acids: CASSPARDRAIYEQYF. The CDR3, as DNA: TGTGCCAGCTCACCAGCAAGGGACAGGGCAATATACGAGCAGTACTTC.

This clone was detected only a few times. The chain carries TRBV6-1 and TRBJ1-2; D remains unclear. The germline V gene encodes CDR1 MNHNS and CDR2 SASEGT. This CDR3 is built from 13 residues. Trimming pared 2 bases from V and 4 bases from J, leaving 8 bases between. The CDR3 loop is CASSERGFYGYTF. The CDR3 DNA is TGTGCCAGCAGTGAACGGGGATTCTATGGCTACACCTTC.

This chain links TRBV11-2 with TRBJ2-2; D possibly corresponds to TRBD1 (5 bases). There are 14 residues in the CDR3. The V gene lost 8 bases and the J gene lost 1 base, with 11 bases spanning the gap. Germline CDR1 is SGHAT and CDR2 is FQNNGV. The CDR3 sequence: CASSETGNTGELFF. DNA for the CDR3: TGTGCCAGCTCTGAAACAGGGAACACCGGGGAGCTGTTTTTT.

V and J are TRBV7-9 and TRBJ2-1; 15 bases are a match to TRBD2. CDR3 length: 19 amino acids. Germline values: CDR1 SEHNR, CDR2 FQNEAQ (reference sequence). V lost 2 bases to trimming and J lost 0 bases; unmatched junction nucleotides: 5. CDR3 coding DNA: TGTGCCAGCAGCTTATCGGGACTAGCGGGAGGTAGCTCCTACAATGAGCAGTTCTTC. It encodes CASSLSGLAGGSSYNEQFF.

The rearrangement joins TRBV7-3 to TRBJ2-1, with 9 bases aligning to TRBD2. The CDR3 runs 16 residues. V was clipped by 2 bases and J by 6 bases; unmatched bases: 8. Per the germline V gene, CDR1 is SGHTA and CDR2 is FQGTGA. The CDR3 is CASSLVTSGWVNEQFF. CDR3 nucleotide sequence: TGTGCCAGCAGCTTAGTTACTAGCGGGTGGGTCAATGAGCAGTTCTTC. Combining the CDR3 with reference TRBV7-3 and TRBJ2-1 gives the whole variable domain GAGVSQTPSNKVTEKGKYVELRCDPISGHTALYWYRQSLGQGPEFLIYFQGTGAADDSGLPNDRFFAVRPEGSVSTLKIQRTERGDSAVYLCASSLVTSGWVNEQFFGPGTRLTVL.

The chain uses TRBV7-8 and TRBJ2-7; tentatively, D is TRBD1 (5 bases). V was pared by 5 bases and J by 0 bases, with 11 bases between. The CDR3 sequence is 14 residues long. Germline CDR1 is SGHVS and CDR2 is FQNEAQ. CDR3 protein: CASSVTASSYEQYF. The CDR3 nucleotides read TGTGCCAGCAGCGTGACAGCATCCTCCTACGAGCAGTACTTC. The full variable domain, with the rest looked up from reference TRBV7-8 and TRBJ2-7, is GAGVSQSPRYKVAKRGQDVALRCDPISGHVSLFWYQQALGQGPEFLTYFQNEAQLDKSGLPSDRFFAERPEGSVSTLKIQRTQQEDSAVYLCASSVTASSYEQYFGPGTRLTVT.

The chain is built from TRBV13 and TRBJ2-3, with a possible D match to TRBD1 (5 bases). Trimming cost V 2 bases and J 9 bases, with 12 bases left between them. CDR3 length equals 13 residues. The germline CDR1 and CDR2 sequences are PRHDT and FYEKMQ (reference sequence). CDR3 in DNA: TGTGCCAGCAGCTTAAACCGGCAGGGCACGCAGTATTTT. It is translated as CASSLNRQGTQYF.

The chain is built from TRBV2 and TRBJ1-5; D ambiguous. V was cut by 6 bases and J by 0 bases, with 21 bases left in between. Germline assignment: CDR1 SNHLY and CDR2 FYNNEI. This CDR3 is built from 18 residues. CDR3 in amino acids: CASRLHLTLANSNQPQHF. For the CDR3, the DNA is TGTGCCAGCAGACTACACCTTACCCTGGCGAATAGCAATCAGCCCCAGCATTTT.

V gene TRBV7-9 combines with J gene TRBJ2-7, with TRBD1 matching over 7 bases. Germline CDR1 SEHNR, CDR2 FQNEAQ (reference sequence). This CDR3 spans 16 amino acids. The V gene end was trimmed by 0 bases and the J gene end by 3 bases; junction bases not matched to a gene: 8. CDR3 region: CASSLATQGIVYEQYF. In nucleotides, the CDR3 is TGTGCCAGCAGCTTAGCGACACAGGGGATTGTCTACGAGCAGTACTTC.

The sample holds a few counts of this clone. This sequence joins TRBV27 and TRBJ2-3; 8 bases match TRBD2. The CDR3 is made up of 15 amino acids. Germline loops: CDR1 MNHEY, CDR2 SMNVEV (reference sequence). The trim removed 6 bases at V and 3 bases at J, leaving 8 bases unmatched. This CDR3 is CASSPGTRGTDTQYF. CDR3 coding DNA: TGTGCCAGCAGCCCCGGGACTAGAGGTACAGATACGCAGTATTTT.

This sequence joins TRBV9 and TRBJ2-7, with 7 bases matching TRBD2. The CDR3 sequence is 14 residues long. The V and J ends lost 4 bases and 2 bases, in that order; junction bases with no gene match: 6. Looked up from germline, CDR1 is SGDLS and CDR2 is YYNGEE. As DNA, the CDR3 is TGTGCCAGCAGCCCGCGGGGGAGGGCCTACGAGCAGTACTTC. Translating it yields CASSPRGRAYEQYF.

The rearrangement links TRBV28 to TRBJ1-2, with no clear D. The V end lost 4 bases, the J end lost 4 bases, and 10 bases lay between the germline ends. The CDR3 runs 13 residues. Germline CDR1 reads MDHEN; CDR2 reads SYDVKM. The DNA of the CDR3 is TGTGCCAGCAGTTCAAGCCCCTCCTATGGCTACACCTTC. It specifies CASSSSPSYGYTF.

The J gene is TRBJ1-2, the V gene TRBV6-5; D not resolved. Trimming shortened V by 4 bases and J by 8 bases, and 11 bases separated the two germline ends. The length of the CDR3 is 12 residues. Germline V gene sequence: CDR1 MNHEY, CDR2 SVGAGI. CDR3 in DNA: TGTGCCAGCAGTTCGTACCTCGGGGGCTACACCTTC. Protein: CASSSYLGGYTF.

The chain uses TRBV18 and TRBJ2-1, with D maybe TRBD2 (6 bases). In germline, CDR1 is KGHSH, CDR2 LQKENI. The V and J ends lost 1 base and 8 bases respectively, with 12 bases between them. This CDR3 comprises 14 residues. This chain's CDR3 is CASSPRSGGDEQFF. CDR3 DNA sequence: TGTGCCAGCTCACCACGATCGGGCGGGGATGAGCAGTTCTTC.

The chain couples TRBV4-1 to TRBJ2-7, with 11 nucleotides matching TRBD2. J gave up 3 bases and V 0 bases, and 7 bases lay outside the gene matches. The CDR3 length is 17 residues. Per germline, CDR1 MGHRA and CDR2 YSYEKL. The DNA of the CDR3 is TGCGCCAGCAGCCAAGATCTTCAACTAGCGGGAGTCTACGAGCAGTACTTC. Its translation: CASSQDLQLAGVYEQYF.

The chain combines TRBV5-1 with TRBJ1-2; tentative D call: TRBD1 (5 bases). There are 12 residues in the CDR3. Deletions cut 3 bases from V and 6 bases from J, with 9 bases between. Germline-derived CDR1 and CDR2 are SGHRS and YFSETQ. The CDR3: CASSWDYDGYTF. CDR3 DNA sequence: TGCGCCAGCAGCTGGGACTATGATGGCTACACCTTC.

This chain connects TRBV23-1 to TRBJ1-1; 10 bases map to TRBD1. TRBV23-1 belongs to the ORF category, with a function that is uncertain. The CDR3 spans 17 residues. V shed 7 bases and J 1 base; nucleotides not matched to a gene: 12. The CDR3 spells CASTMGQGRAQNTEAFF. DNA of the CDR3: TGCGCCAGCACTATGGGACAGGGGCGGGCCCAGAACACTGAAGCTTTCTTT.

V usage is TRBV5-6 and J usage is TRBJ2-2; D uncertain. V was clipped by 2 bases and J by 8 bases, with 4 bases between them. The CDR3 length is 11 residues. Germline values: CDR1 SGHDT, CDR2 YYEEEE. This CDR3 reads CASSLLGELFF. For the CDR3, the DNA is TGTGCCAGCAGCTTACTAGGGGAGCTGTTTTTT.

This sequence joins TRBV15 and TRBJ1-5; 7 bases line up with TRBD1. With 8 bases clipped from V and 4 bases from J, the junction kept 5 bases outside the gene matches. Looked up from germline, CDR1 is LNHNV and CDR2 is YYDKDF (reference sequence). The CDR3 has 13 amino acids. The CDR3 reads CATEDRKNQPQHF. The CDR3 nucleotides read TGTGCCACCGAGGACAGGAAGAATCAGCCCCAGCATTTT. Supplemented by reference TRBV15 and TRBJ1-5, the full variable domain reads DAMVIQNPRYQVTQFGKPVTLSCSQTLNHNVMYWYQQKSSQAPKLLFHYYDKDFNNEADTPDNFQSRRPNTSFCFLDIRSPGLGDTAMYLCATEDRKNQPQHFGDGTRLSIL.

The chain is built from TRBV7-8 and TRBJ1-1; TRBD1 matches 7 bases. Germline V gene sequence: CDR1 SGHVS, CDR2 FQNEAQ. V dropped 5 bases and J dropped 4; count of bases not matched to a gene: 10. The CDR3 has 15 amino acids. CDR3 loop: CASSARQGWGTEAFF. The CDR3 DNA is TGTGCCAGCAGCGCACGACAGGGCTGGGGCACTGAAGCTTTCTTT.

The V gene is TRBV9, the J gene TRBJ2-5; TRBD2 matches at 7 bases. The DNA matches TRBJ2-7 better at its end, which makes the J call doubtful. This CDR3 comprises 14 residues. Germline CDR1 is SGDLS and CDR2 is YYNGEE. CDR3 DNA: TGTGCCAGCAGCGTAGGAGGGAGGGCTTACGAGCAGTACTTC. Residues: CASSVGGRAYEQYF.

The chain couples TRBV7-6 to TRBJ1-1; tentative D call: TRBD1 (6 bases). Germline values: CDR1 SGHVS, CDR2 FNYEAQ. The CDR3 has 18 amino acids. V lost 0 bases and J lost 10, with 27 bases in between. The CDR3 spells CASSLAVGQLVAGEGAFF. CDR3 coding DNA: TGTGCCAGCAGCTTAGCAGTAGGACAGTTGGTCGCCGGGGAAGGAGCTTTCTTT.

The V and J genes are TRBV6-5 and TRBJ2-3; tentative D call: TRBD1 (5 bases). From germline, CDR1 is MNHEY and CDR2 SVGAGI. The CDR3 length is 15 residues. V shed 7 bases and J shed 1 base, with 15 bases lying between them. CDR3 sequence reads: CASTRQPVGTDTQYF. CDR3 DNA sequence: TGTGCCAGCACTCGACAGCCGGTCGGCACAGATACGCAGTATTTT.

This clone occurred a few times. V and J are TRBV5-1 and TRBJ2-7; D possibly corresponds to TRBD2 (5 bases). CDR3 size: 14 residues. Germline V gene data show CDR1 as SGHRS and CDR2 as YFSETQ. Trimming took 0 bases from V and 6 from J, leaving 13 bases between them. This chain's CDR3 is CASSLEGSGGEQYF. CDR3 nucleotides: TGCGCCAGCAGCTTGGAAGGTTCTGGAGGCGAGCAGTACTTC.

This clone showed up just a few times. CDR3 nucleotides: TGTGCCAGCAGTTACGTGTCAGGGCGAGACGGCTACACCTTC. It yields the protein CASSYVSGRDGYTF. The J gene is TRBJ1-2, the V gene TRBV6-5; the D gene is possibly TRBD1 (5 bases). The germline gives CDR1 MNHEY, CDR2 SVGAGI. This CDR3 is built from 14 residues. V lost 2 bases, J lost 8 bases, and 15 bases lay in between.

In regard to this clone: Other DNA sequences within the sample encode an identical CDR3. CDR3 amino acids: CASSLGLASTDTQYF. CDR3 nucleotides: TGTGCCAGCAGCTTGGGACTAGCTAGCACAGATACGCAGTATTTT. The chain has TRBV5-4 and TRBJ2-3, with 7 bases matching TRBD2. The CDR3 runs 15 residues. V gave up 0 bases and J gave up 0 bases; unmatched junction bases: 1. Germline V gene lookup returns CDR1 SGHNT and CDR2 YYREEE (reference sequence).

The rearrangement joins TRBV7-9 to TRBJ2-5; possible D gene TRBD1, 6 bases. The closer fit of TRBJ2-7 to the DNA end suggests the J call may be wrong. CDR3 size: 15 residues. Germline assignment: CDR1 SEHNR and CDR2 FQNEAQ (reference sequence). CDR3 DNA: TGTGCCAGCAGCTTAGTCCAGGGGCGCACCTACGAGCAGTACTTC. Encoded protein: CASSLVQGRTYEQYF.

The genes are TRBV7-6 and TRBJ1-1; D gene uncertain. The CDR3 covers 14 residues. Trimming stripped 0 bases from V and 0 bases from J, with 5 bases between. Germline V CDR1 and CDR2: SGHVS, FNYEAQ. CDR3 residues: CASSLAFMNTEAFF. The DNA of the CDR3 is TGTGCCAGCAGCTTAGCATTCATGAACACTGAAGCTTTCTTT.

The chain carries TRBV28 and TRBJ2-1; D possibly corresponds to TRBD1 (7 bases). The CDR3 is 15 residues long. V lost 4 bases and J lost 4, with 14 bases in between. Germline V gene data show CDR1 as MDHEN and CDR2 as SYDVKM. CDR3 sequence (DNA): TGTGCCAGCAGTTCCCAGGGGGGTGGATACAATGAGCAGTTCTTC. Residues: CASSSQGGGYNEQFF.